Shown below are 6 T cell receptor beta chains from a single sample sequenced in a study of post-analysis software for immune sequencing data. The study's findings and limits: There were five TRBV segments more frequent in patients than controls, and TRBV5-6, TRBV5-1 and TRBV20-1 were among them.

Unique molecular identifiers featured in each of the TCR beta cDNA libraries. TCRdb fed the PCR reads into MiXCR, producing one record per CDR3 protein. The sample comprises over 700,000 distinct CDR3 sequences, around 27% of which are singletons, and roughly 0.54% rests with the top ten. Which antigens these TCRs recognize remains unknown. Material: blood. These receptors were collected from a girl aged 5-17 years with multiple sclerosis.

About this clonotype: Sequence at one end of the junction differs from germline and may be a read error. This chain's CDR3 is CSTSVGTLSNQPQHF. CDR3 bases: TGCAGTACTAGTGTTGGGACATTAAGCAATCAGCCCCAGCATTTT. The chain employs TRBV20-1 and TRBJ1-5, with a weak D call TRBD1 (6 bases). This CDR3 is built from 15 residues. CDR1 and CDR2 from the germline V gene are DFQATT and SNEGSKA (reference sequence).

In the case of this clonotype: A much larger clone lies one base from this, so it may be a read error. The rearrangement joins TRBV7-2 to TRBJ2-1, with TRBD2 identical over 8 bases. Germline CDR1 is SGHTA and CDR2 is FQGNSA. V trimming: 8 bases; J trimming: 2 bases; junction bases outside the gene matches: 8. The CDR3 spans 15 residues. The CDR3 nucleotides are TGTGCCAGCGGCACGGGAGGGCCGGCCTACAATGAGCAGTTCTTC. Translated, it gives CASGTGGPAYNEQFF.

The genes are TRBV10-3 and TRBJ2-7; maybe TRBD1 (6 bases). Germline V gene sequence: CDR1 ENHRY, CDR2 SYGVKD. Trimming took 7 bases from V and 5 from J, leaving 21 bases between them. CDR3 length: 15 amino acids. This chain's CDR3 is CAITAGDGADDEQYF. The CDR3 bases are TGTGCCATCACAGCAGGGGACGGTGCGGACGACGAGCAGTACTTC.

The chain's CDR3 is CASSYFLVGGYTF. CDR3 nucleotides: TGTGCCAGCAGTTATTTCTTGGTCGGTGGCTACACCTTC. The chain links TRBV6-5 to TRBJ1-2; D unresolved. Germline CDR1 MNHEY, CDR2 SVGAGI. The CDR3 runs 13 residues. The V end was cut by 3 bases, the J end by 7 bases, with 12 bases between.

This clonotype was detected only a few times. The V and J genes are TRBV4-2 and TRBJ2-1, with TRBD1 as a possible D gene (6 bases). This CDR3 spans 15 amino acids. CDR1 LGHNA and CDR2 YNFKEQ come from the germline V gene. The V and J ends lost 1 base and 7 bases respectively, with 14 bases between them. The CDR3 nucleotides read TGTGCCAGCAGCCAAGGGGGCAGGGGAAGGAATGAGCAGTTCTTC. Amino acids: CASSQGGRGRNEQFF.

The rearrangement joins TRBV10-3 to TRBJ2-7; the match to TRBD1 covers 7 bases. CDR3 length: 14 amino acids. Germline V gene lookup returns CDR1 ENHRY and CDR2 SYGVKD. V shed 6 bases, J shed 11 bases, and the junction held 16 bases outside the gene matches. Here the CDR3 reads CAISPSGTENIKYF. CDR3 sequence (DNA): TGTGCCATCAGCCCTTCCGGGACAGAAAACATTAAGTACTTC.